The sample holds a few counts of the clone carrying this T cell receptor (beta chain). The CDR3 has 13 amino acids. Germline values: CDR1 SGHNT, CDR2 YYREEE (reference sequence). Germline trimming cut 4 bases from V and 7 bases from J; bases unmatched to any gene: 5. This table comes from immunoSEQ multiplex PCR, and its TCRdb copy is limited to in-frame clones, with some not included. Counted here are about 480,000 clones, roughly 85% occurring once; the ten biggest clones make up about an eighth. All donors were Caucasian adults living in Nashville, Tennessee. The data derive from a study of shared clonotypes between healthy human individuals.

The sample taken for sequencing was PBMCs. The source of this sequence is a woman aged 40 to 55 in good health. Some clones in this sample may be carry-over from other donors' samples. This rearrangement joins TRBV5-4 to TRBJ1-2; 9 nucleotides match TRBD1. The CDR3 here is CASSRDREGGYTF. DNA for the CDR3: TGTGCCAGCAGCAGGGACAGGGAAGGTGGCTACACCTTC. The full variable domain, its missing parts supplied by reference TRBV5-4 and TRBJ1-2, is ETGVTQSPTHLIKTRGQQVTLRCSSQSGHNTVSWYQQALGQGPQFIFQYYREEENGRGNFPPRFSGLQFPNYSSELNVNALELDDSALYLCASSRDREGGYTFGSGTRLTVV.